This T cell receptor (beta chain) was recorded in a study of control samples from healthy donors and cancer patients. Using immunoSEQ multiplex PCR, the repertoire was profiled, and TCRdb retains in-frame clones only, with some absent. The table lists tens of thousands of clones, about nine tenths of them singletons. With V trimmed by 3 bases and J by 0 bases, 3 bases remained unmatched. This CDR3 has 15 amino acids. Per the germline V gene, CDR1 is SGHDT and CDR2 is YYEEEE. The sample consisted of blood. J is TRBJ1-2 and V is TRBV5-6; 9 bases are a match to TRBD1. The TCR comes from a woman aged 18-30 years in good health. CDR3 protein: CASSYTGGPNYGYTF. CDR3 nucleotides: TGTGCCAGCAGCTATACAGGGGGCCCTAACTATGGCTACACCTTC.